This passage covers 7 T cell receptor beta chains from one sample sequenced in a study of T-cell memory formation after mild COVID-19. TCRdb recomputed calls from the 5' RACE reads with MiXCR, one row per CDR3 protein. The sample contains about 470,000 distinct CDR3 sequences, approximately 25% of which appear only once. Sequenced sample: PBMCs or a T cell subset sorted from them (not recorded which). These receptors were collected from an adult woman who had mild COVID-19 (a few samples of this study predate the infection). Cell type and time point are not known.

The gene calls are TRBV2 and TRBJ2-2; 9 bases map to TRBD1. This CDR3 is 15 amino acids long. Per germline, CDR1 SNHLY and CDR2 FYNNEI. For the CDR3, the DNA is TGTGCTACCTCCGGGACAGGGTCACGAACCGGGGAGCTGTTTTTT. This translates into CATSGTGSRTGELFF.

This clonotype was counted only a few times. This chain links TRBV12-3 or TRBV12-4 with TRBJ1-1; unclear D gene. Trimming took off 7 bases at V and 6 bases at J, with 12 bases between the two ends. The CDR3 loop spans 12 amino acids. The CDR3 coding sequence is TGTGCCAGCAAGGGAGATGGGTCTGAAGCTTTCTTT. This sequence encodes CASKGDGSEAFF.

The chain recombines TRBV20-1 with TRBJ1-5; D perhaps matches TRBD1 (5 bases). Germline loops: CDR1 DFQATT, CDR2 SNEGSKA (reference sequence). Between the trimmed V and J ends, which lost 0 bases and 9 bases, there was a span of 12 bases. The CDR3 is made up of 13 amino acids. The CDR3 nucleotides read TGCAGTGCTAGAGATCCGGAAACAGGGCCCCAGCATTTT. Protein product: CSARDPETGPQHF.

This chain uses TRBV7-6 with TRBJ1-5; D gene unclear. The CDR3 consists of 15 residues. V was pared by 3 bases and J by 4 bases, with 13 bases between. In germline, CDR1 is SGHVS, CDR2 FNYEAQ. DNA of the CDR3: TGTGCCAGCAGCTTCGGTAGCGGGGTAAATCAGCCCCAGCATTTT. Encoded protein: CASSFGSGVNQPQHF.

This clonotype was counted between two and nine times. V usage is TRBV5-6 and J usage is TRBJ2-1; 10 bases fit TRBD2. The junction had 7 bases not matched to a gene; V was cut back by 0 bases and J by 4 bases. Germline-derived CDR1 and CDR2 are SGHDT and YYEEEE. The CDR3 length is 17 residues. The CDR3 coding sequence is TGTGCCAGCAGCTTGGTGGAGGGACTAGCGCCTTACAATGAGCAGTTCTTC. As protein: CASSLVEGLAPYNEQFF.

This sequence joins TRBV6-4 and TRBJ2-1; 7 nucleotides agree with TRBD2. Germline CDR1 MRHNA, CDR2 SNTAGT. Germline trimming cut 4 bases from V and 8 bases from J; bases unmatched to any gene: 14. The CDR3 runs 16 residues. CDR3 in amino acids: CASSVYLGGRKDEQFF. The CDR3 DNA reads as TGTGCCAGCAGTGTCTATTTGGGCGGGAGAAAAGATGAGCAGTTCTTC.

CDR3 loop: CASSVRQGAAGNTIYF. CDR3 bases: TGTGCCAGCAGCGTAAGACAGGGGGCCGCTGGAAACACCATATATTTT. The chain joins TRBV7-9 to TRBJ1-3, with 10 bases aligning to TRBD1. CDR3 size: 16 residues. Germline V gene data show CDR1 as SEHNR and CDR2 as FQNEAQ (reference sequence). The V and J ends lost 5 bases and 2 bases, in that order; junction bases with no gene match: 6.